A single sample gave rise to the 32 T cell receptor beta chains below, sequenced in a study of T cell responses to AZD1222 COVID-19 vaccine (dated by TCRdb to the early 2020s). Taken with the paper, the label for time point translates to: baseline before first vaccination. The library was produced with the immunoSEQ multiplex PCR assay. TCRdb carries this immuneACCESS record with in-frame sequences only. Its versions omit some clonotypes, under half of them owing to an unresolved V gene in the studies checked, with the rest unexplained. The sample table lists approximately 110,000 clones, about nine tenths of them with a count of one. Clones ranked in the top ten supply roughly 4.1% of the sample. Here the sequenced sample was peripheral blood, taken on day 0 of AZD1222 vaccination. The receptors were gathered from an adult in good health.

This sequence joins TRBV18 and TRBJ1-3; D not resolved. Germline assignment: CDR1 KGHSH and CDR2 LQKENI. This CDR3 is built from 17 residues. The V gene lost 3 bases and the J gene lost 2 bases, with 17 bases spanning the gap. The CDR3 sequence: CASSPPASRSPGNTIYF. As DNA, the CDR3 is TGTGCCAGCTCACCCCCCGCGAGCAGGTCCCCTGGAAACACCATATATTTT.

The chain joins TRBV12-3 or TRBV12-4 to TRBJ1-5; D not resolved. V lost 3 bases and J lost 4, with 4 bases in between. The CDR3 totals 12 residues. As DNA, the CDR3 is TGTGCCAGCAGTTTCAGTAATCAGCCCCAGCATTTT. As protein: CASSFSNQPQHF.

This clone was observed once. CDR3 sequence reads: CASSLQPSFFGNTIYF. CDR3 coding DNA: TGTGCCAGCAGCCTACAGCCCAGCTTTTTCGGAAACACCATATATTTT. V gene TRBV3-1 (or the pseudogene TRBV3-2) combines with J gene TRBJ1-3; D uncertain. The V end was cut by 4 bases, the J end by 4 bases, with 17 bases between. The CDR3 spans 16 residues. Germline CDR1 LGHDT, CDR2 YNNKEL (reference sequence).

J is TRBJ1-1 and V is TRBV6-1; D perhaps matches TRBD1 (6 bases). The CDR3 contains 15 residues. V dropped 2 bases and J dropped 4 bases, with 14 bases sitting between them. Germline-derived CDR1 and CDR2 are MNHNS and SASEGT. The CDR3 region is CASSERGEGSTEAFF. Written as DNA, the CDR3 is TGTGCCAGCAGTGAAAGGGGGGAGGGGAGCACTGAAGCTTTCTTT.

The chain joins TRBV29-1 to TRBJ2-1; the match to TRBD2 covers 9 bases. The CDR3 is 15 residues long. The J segment lost 8 bases and the V segment lost 4 bases, leaving 12 bases of the junction unmatched. Germline V lookup: CDR1 SQVTM, CDR2 ANQGSEA. The CDR3, as DNA: TGCAGCGTTGTACTCGCGGGGGGGCCTTTCCATGAGCAGTTCTTC. This codes for CSVVLAGGPFHEQFF.

The chain employs TRBV6-1 and TRBJ2-1, with 9 bases that match TRBD1. Losses at the gene ends were 2 bases for V and 3 bases for J; bases not matched to a gene: 5. CDR1 is MNHNS and CDR2 is SASEGT in the germline V gene. The CDR3 loop spans 16 amino acids. CDR3 sequence (DNA): TGTGCCAGCAGTGAAAGCCCGGGACAGGGCTACAATGAGCAGTTCTTC. Protein: CASSESPGQGYNEQFF.

The chain couples TRBV3-1 (or the pseudogene TRBV3-2) to TRBJ1-6; 12 bases align to TRBD1. The germline CDR1 and CDR2 sequences are LGHDT and YNNKEL (reference sequence). V dropped 2 bases and J dropped 10; count of bases not matched to a gene: 9. The CDR3 runs 17 residues. The CDR3 DNA sequence: TGTGCCAGCAGCCAACGGGACAGGGGGCGAAGTGGCTCACCCCTCCACTTT. Translating gives CASSQRDRGRSGSPLHF.

The chain links TRBV2 to TRBJ2-7, with TRBD1 as a possible D gene (7 bases). The CDR3 spans 15 residues. Germline V CDR1 and CDR2: SNHLY, FYNNEI. V lost 6 bases and J lost 0, with 15 bases in between. CDR3 residues: CASRYQGGSSYEQYF. The CDR3 DNA reads TGTGCCAGCAGGTACCAGGGGGGTAGCTCCTACGAGCAGTACTTC.

The CDR3 sequence: CASSISQKSGANVLTF. For the CDR3, the DNA is TGTGCCAGTAGTATTAGTCAAAAATCTGGGGCCAACGTCCTGACTTTC. The chain links TRBV19 to TRBJ2-6; D is undetermined. Germline lookup yields CDR1 LNHDA and CDR2 SQIVND (reference sequence). The V end was cut by 3 bases, the J end by 1 base, with 10 bases between. The CDR3 consists of 16 residues.

The chain employs TRBV3-1 (or the pseudogene TRBV3-2) and TRBJ2-1; 13 bases match TRBD2. Germline V gene data show CDR1 as LGHDT and CDR2 as YNNKEL (reference sequence). The length of the CDR3 is 20 residues. V shed 4 bases, J shed 2 bases, and the junction held 14 bases outside the gene matches. Written as DNA, the CDR3 is TGTGCCAGCAGCCTATCAGGGGGACTAGCGGGACCGGGCGCCTACAATGAGCAGTTCTTC. It specifies CASSLSGGLAGPGAYNEQFF.

The chain employs TRBV29-1 and TRBJ1-6; 8 bases line up with TRBD1. CDR3 length: 14 amino acids. Per germline, CDR1 SQVTM and CDR2 ANQGSEA. V shed 5 bases, J shed 7 bases, and the junction held 7 bases outside the gene matches. CDR3 residues: CSVQKQGGNSPLHF. In nucleotides, the CDR3 is TGCAGCGTTCAAAAACAGGGGGGCAATTCACCCCTCCACTTT. Together with reference TRBV29-1 and TRBJ1-6, the CDR3 gives the full variable domain: SAVISQKPSRDICQRGTSLTIQCQVDSQVTMMFWYRQQPGQSLTLIATANQGSEATYESGFVIDKFPISRPNLTFSTLTVSNMSPEDSSIYLCSVQKQGGNSPLHFGNGTRLTVT.

This sequence joins TRBV27 and TRBJ1-2, with a weak D call TRBD1 (6 bases). Germline V gene sequence: CDR1 MNHEY, CDR2 SMNVEV (reference sequence). The CDR3 is 15 amino acids. The ends were cut back, 2 bases at V and 3 bases at J, with 13 bases in the middle. CDR3 region: CASSLQQTGDYGYTF. The DNA of the CDR3 is TGTGCCAGCAGTTTACAACAGACAGGTGACTATGGCTACACCTTC.

In this sample, this clone turned up once. The rearrangement links TRBV27 to TRBJ1-1; D is unclear. The CDR3 runs to 13 residues. V was cut by 5 bases and J by 4 bases, with 11 bases left in between. CDR1 is MNHEY and CDR2 is SMNVEV in the germline V gene (reference sequence). The CDR3 DNA reads TGTGCCAGCAGTCGACGGAGTTCCACTGAAGCTTTCTTT. This encodes CASSRRSSTEAFF.

The genes are TRBV11-3 and TRBJ2-7; D remains unclear. Trimming cost V 2 bases and J 3 bases, with 17 bases left between them. The length of the CDR3 is 16 residues. The germline CDR1 and CDR2 sequences are SGHNT and YENEEA. CDR3 nucleotides: TGTGCCAGCAGCTTACCCGGCGGTCAGACCTTCTACGAGCAGTACTTC. This codes for CASSLPGGQTFYEQYF.

This clone showed up just once. J is TRBJ2-7 and V is TRBV25-1, with 9 bases matching TRBD2. The CDR3 covers 13 residues. Germline lookup yields CDR1 MGHDK and CDR2 SYGVNS. V gave up 6 bases and J gave up 0 bases; unmatched junction bases: 0. The CDR3 here is CASRTSGSYEQYF. CDR3 DNA sequence: TGTGCCAGCAGGACTAGCGGCTCCTACGAGCAGTACTTC.

The chain couples TRBV7-2 to TRBJ1-1, with D tentatively TRBD1 (6 bases). CDR1 SGHTA and CDR2 FQGNSA come from the germline V gene. The CDR3 is made up of 14 amino acids. V was clipped by 5 bases and J by 4 bases, with 14 bases between them. The CDR3 DNA reads as TGTGCCAGCAGCGATAGGGGGGGGGCCACTGAAGCTTTCTTT. Translated: CASSDRGGATEAFF.

The V call is TRBV7-9, the J call TRBJ1-1, with D possibly TRBD1 on 6 matching bases. The CDR3 runs 13 residues. V dropped 3 bases and J dropped 6 bases, with 11 bases sitting between them. CDR1 is SEHNR, CDR2 FQNEAQ, per germline (reference sequence). This CDR3 reads CASSLTGLAEAFF. CDR3 sequence (DNA): TGTGCCAGCAGCTTGACAGGTTTGGCTGAAGCTTTCTTT.

The chain employs TRBV25-1 and TRBJ2-2, with D possibly TRBD1 on 7 matching bases. Trimming removed 5 bases at V and 4 bases at J, with 11 bases between. The germline CDR1 and CDR2 sequences are MGHDK and SYGVNS. CDR3 length: 14 amino acids. The CDR3 nucleotides read TGTGCCAGCAGTCGGCAGGGGGGCACCGGGGAGCTGTTTTTT. Its protein product is CASSRQGGTGELFF.

This chain joins TRBV13 and TRBJ1-4; D might be TRBD1 (6 bases). This CDR3 contains 14 residues. The V and J ends lost 4 bases and 5 bases respectively, with 11 bases between them. Germline CDR1 reads PRHDT; CDR2 reads FYEKMQ (reference sequence). Here the CDR3 reads CASSSTGINEKLFF. The CDR3 DNA reads TGTGCCAGCAGCTCTACAGGGATCAATGAAAAACTGTTTTTT.

V gene TRBV19 combines with J gene TRBJ1-4, with D unresolved. The CDR3 is made up of 16 amino acids. Germline-derived CDR1 and CDR2 are LNHDA and SQIVND (reference sequence). V lost 10 bases to trimming and J lost 3 bases, with 21 bases between them. CDR3 nucleotide sequence: TGTGCCACCGTTAGAGTGGGGATGTCGTCTAATGAAAAACTGTTTTTT. Residues: CATVRVGMSSNEKLFF.

J is TRBJ2-7 and V is TRBV7-9, with 8 bases aligning to TRBD2. The length of the CDR3 is 14 residues. J lost 6 bases, V lost 5 bases, and 9 bases had no gene match. From germline, CDR1 is SEHNR and CDR2 FQNEAQ (reference sequence). The CDR3 sequence is CASSPTGTRPEQYF. CDR3 sequence (DNA): TGTGCCAGCAGCCCCACCGGGACTAGACCCGAGCAGTACTTC.

The rearrangement uses TRBV14 and TRBJ1-1; D unclear. Trimming took 4 bases from V and 1 from J, leaving 4 bases between them. This CDR3 comprises 12 residues. Germline V CDR1 and CDR2: SGHDN, FVKESK. In DNA form, the CDR3 reads TGTGCCAGCAGCCTAAAGAACACTGAAGCTTTCTTT. Its translation: CASSLKNTEAFF. Supplemented by reference TRBV14 and TRBJ1-1, the full variable domain reads EAGVTQFPSHSVIEKGQTVTLRCDPISGHDNLYWYRRVMGKEIKFLLHFVKESKQDESGMPNNRFLAERTGGTYSTLKVQPAELEDSGVYFCASSLKNTEAFFGQGTRLTVV.

This rearrangement joins TRBV19 to TRBJ1-5; D remains ambiguous. CDR3 length equals 13 residues. V lost 5 bases to trimming and J lost 6 bases, with 11 bases between them. CDR1 and CDR2 from the germline V gene are LNHDA and SQIVND (reference sequence). The CDR3 DNA is TGTGCCAGTAGTGCCCCGGGCGTTCAGCCCCAGCATTTT. It yields the protein CASSAPGVQPQHF.

The CDR3 is CASSQDTNYGYTF. In DNA, the CDR3 is TGTGCCAGCAGCCAGGATACTAACTATGGCTACACCTTC. The gene calls are TRBV2 and TRBJ1-2; D unclear. The length of the CDR3 is 13 residues. Germline values: CDR1 SNHLY, CDR2 FYNNEI. V was clipped by 6 bases and J by 0 bases, with 8 bases between them.

The rearrangement links TRBV18 to TRBJ1-1; 9 nucleotides align to TRBD1. The CDR3 length is 15 residues. Germline-derived CDR1 and CDR2 are KGHSH and LQKENI. V shed 8 bases, J shed 3 bases, and the junction held 10 bases outside the gene matches. This chain's CDR3 is CASRGTGSIDTEAFF. The CDR3 DNA reads TGTGCCAGCCGTGGGACAGGGTCTATAGACACTGAAGCTTTCTTT.

The chain couples TRBV19 to TRBJ1-1; D is unclear. This CDR3 contains 11 residues. V was pared by 2 bases and J by 7 bases, with 5 bases between. The germline CDR1 and CDR2 sequences are LNHDA and SQIVND (reference sequence). The CDR3 coding sequence is TGTGCCAGTAGTATACCGGATGAAGCTTTCTTT. Protein: CASSIPDEAFF.

This clone was seen more than once but under ten times. The genes are TRBV6-1 and TRBJ1-2, with D possibly being TRBD1 (6 bases). This CDR3 contains 16 residues. The germline V gene encodes CDR1 MNHNS and CDR2 SASEGT. The V gene lost 3 bases and the J gene lost 4 bases, with 18 bases spanning the gap. For the CDR3, the DNA is TGTGCCAGCAGTGATTGGGTCGACAGGACGAGCTATGGCTACACCTTC. Residues: CASSDWVDRTSYGYTF.

This chain uses TRBV29-1 with TRBJ2-7; D possibly matches TRBD1 or TRBD2 (5 bases each). This CDR3 has 11 residues. Between the trimmed V and J ends, which lost 6 bases and 3 bases, there was a span of 9 bases. From germline, CDR1 is SQVTM and CDR2 ANQGSEA. The CDR3 protein is CSVGRDYEQYF. The CDR3 DNA sequence: TGCAGCGTGGGACGGGACTACGAGCAGTACTTC.

J is TRBJ2-7 and V is TRBV6-5, with a weak D call TRBD2 (7 bases). The V gene's germline CDR1 is MNHEY and CDR2 SVGAGI. The CDR3 extends over 15 amino acids. Trimming cost V 2 bases and J 0 bases, with 11 bases left between them. The CDR3, as DNA: TGTGCCAGCAGTTACAGGGGGGGAAGCTCCTACGAGCAGTACTTC. Its translation: CASSYRGGSSYEQYF.

This chain joins TRBV18 and TRBJ2-3, with 10 nucleotides matching TRBD2. This CDR3 has 15 residues. V shed 6 bases and J 1 base; nucleotides not matched to a gene: 4. Germline CDR1 reads KGHSH; CDR2 reads LQKENI. CDR3 protein: CASSPGLAGTDTQYF. The CDR3 DNA follows: TGTGCCAGCTCCCCCGGACTAGCGGGCACAGATACGCAGTATTTT.

The chain is built from TRBV29-1 and TRBJ2-3; 7 bases agree with TRBD1. Germline loops: CDR1 SQVTM, CDR2 ANQGSEA. CDR3 length: 13 residues. J gave up 0 bases and V 7 bases, and 4 bases lay outside the gene matches. The CDR3 spells CSADRTSTDTQYF. CDR3 DNA: TGCAGCGCGGACAGGACAAGCACAGATACGCAGTATTTT.

The chain uses TRBV2 and TRBJ1-4; TRBD1 aligns across 7 bases. There are 16 residues in the CDR3. Germline CDR1 and CDR2: SNHLY and FYNNEI. Trimming removed 6 bases from V and 0 bases from J; junction bases left unmatched: 7. As DNA, the CDR3 is TGTGCCAGCAGGAGGGACAGACACGCAACTAATGAAAAACTGTTTTTT. Residues: CASRRDRHATNEKLFF. Combining the CDR3 with reference TRBV2 and TRBJ1-4 gives the whole variable domain EPEVTQTPSHQVTQMGQEVILRCVPISNHLYFYWYRQILGQKVEFLVSFYNNEISEKSEIFDDQFSVERPDGSNFTLKIRSTKLEDSAMYFCASRRDRHATNEKLFFGSGTQLSVL.